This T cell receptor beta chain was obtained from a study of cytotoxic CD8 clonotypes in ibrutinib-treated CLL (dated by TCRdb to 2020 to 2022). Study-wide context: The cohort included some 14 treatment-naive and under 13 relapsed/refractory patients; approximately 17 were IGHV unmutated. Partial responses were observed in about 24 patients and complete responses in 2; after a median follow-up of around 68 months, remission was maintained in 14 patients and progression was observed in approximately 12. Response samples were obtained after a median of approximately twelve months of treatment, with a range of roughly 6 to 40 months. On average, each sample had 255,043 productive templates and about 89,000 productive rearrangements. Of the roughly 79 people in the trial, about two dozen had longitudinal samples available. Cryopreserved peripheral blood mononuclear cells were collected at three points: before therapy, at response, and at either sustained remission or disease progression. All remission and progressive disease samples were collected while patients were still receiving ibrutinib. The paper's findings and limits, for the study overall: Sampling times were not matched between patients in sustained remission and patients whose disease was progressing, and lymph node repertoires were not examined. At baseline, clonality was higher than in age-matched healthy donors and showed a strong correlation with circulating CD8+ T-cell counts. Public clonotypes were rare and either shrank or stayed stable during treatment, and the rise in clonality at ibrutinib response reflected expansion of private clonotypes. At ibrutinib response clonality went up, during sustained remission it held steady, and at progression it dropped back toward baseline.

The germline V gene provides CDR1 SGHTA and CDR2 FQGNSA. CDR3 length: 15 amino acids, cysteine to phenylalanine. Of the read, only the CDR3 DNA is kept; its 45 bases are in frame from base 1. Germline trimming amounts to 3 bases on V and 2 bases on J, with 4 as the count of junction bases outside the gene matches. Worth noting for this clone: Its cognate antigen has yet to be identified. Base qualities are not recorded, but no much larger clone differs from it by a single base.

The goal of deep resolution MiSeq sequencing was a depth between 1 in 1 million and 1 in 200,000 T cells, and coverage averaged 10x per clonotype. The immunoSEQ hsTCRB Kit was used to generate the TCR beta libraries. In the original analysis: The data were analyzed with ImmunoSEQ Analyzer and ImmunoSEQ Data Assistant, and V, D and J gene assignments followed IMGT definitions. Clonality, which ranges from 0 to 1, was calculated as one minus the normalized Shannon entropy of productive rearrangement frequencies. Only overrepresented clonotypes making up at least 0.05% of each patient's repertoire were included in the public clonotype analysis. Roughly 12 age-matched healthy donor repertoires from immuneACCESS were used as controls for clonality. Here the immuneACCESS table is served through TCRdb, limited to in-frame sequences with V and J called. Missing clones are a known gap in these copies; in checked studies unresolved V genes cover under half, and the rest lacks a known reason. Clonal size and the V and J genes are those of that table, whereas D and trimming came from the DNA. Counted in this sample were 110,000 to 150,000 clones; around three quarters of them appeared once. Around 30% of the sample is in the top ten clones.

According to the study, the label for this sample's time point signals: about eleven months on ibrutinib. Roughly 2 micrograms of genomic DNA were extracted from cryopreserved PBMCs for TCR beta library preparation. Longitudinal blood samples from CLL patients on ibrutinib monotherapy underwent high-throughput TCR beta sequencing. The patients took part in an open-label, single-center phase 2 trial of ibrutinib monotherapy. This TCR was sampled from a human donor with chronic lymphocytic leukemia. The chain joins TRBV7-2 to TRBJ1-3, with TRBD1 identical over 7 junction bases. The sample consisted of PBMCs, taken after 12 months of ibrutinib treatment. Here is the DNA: TGTGCCAGCAGCTTTACCGGGACAGCTGGAAACACCATATATTTT. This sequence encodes CASSFTGTAGNTIYF.